The 6 T cell receptor beta chains listed next were all sequenced from one sample in a study of a mutant IDH1 vaccine in newly diagnosed glioma listed by TCRdb under 2021. These TCRs are of unknown antigen specificity. Libraries were constructed by the immunoSEQ multiplex PCR assay. Imported from immuneACCESS, the table was reduced by TCRdb to in-frame sequences with V and J called. These copies leave out some clones; in studies compared against another copy, an unresolved V gene accounts for under half, and the cause of the remainder is not known. This sample is represented by tens of thousands of clones; around 77% of them were singletons. Clones ranked in the top ten supply around 8.3% of the sample. What this sample's time point label stands for: week 11, during vaccination. Each vaccine dose was 300 ug of a 20-mer mutant IDH1 peptide in Montanide, given subcutaneously with topical imiquimod.

The sample here was PBMCs, taken from a glioma patient whose treatment included an IDH1 peptide vaccine. These receptor sequences come from a woman younger than 35 with glioma.

V usage is TRBV10-3 and J usage is TRBJ2-3, with D tentatively TRBD1 (6 bases). CDR1 is ENHRY, CDR2 SYGVKD, per germline. This CDR3 comprises 15 residues. Trimming took off 4 bases at V and 7 bases at J, with 18 bases between the two ends. The DNA for the CDR3 is TGTGCCATCAGTGTCGGGACACTCAACCACTATACGCAGTATTTT. Encoded protein: CAISVGTLNHYTQYF.

V is TRBV5-5 and J is TRBJ1-6; a possible D gene is TRBD1 (5 bases). The CDR3 is 16 residues long. Trimming pared 0 bases from V and 7 bases from J, leaving 14 bases between. Germline V gives CDR1 SGHKS, CDR2 YYEKEE (reference sequence). This CDR3 reads CASSLGGGTLNSPLHF. DNA for the CDR3: TGTGCCAGCAGCTTGGGGGGTGGGACGCTGAATTCACCCCTCCACTTT.

The chain is built from TRBV19 and TRBJ1-3; 10 nucleotides match TRBD1. The CDR3 consists of 14 residues. V lost 8 bases to trimming and J lost 3 bases; unmatched junction nucleotides: 4. CDR1 and CDR2 (germline): LNHDA, SQIVND (reference sequence). The CDR3 sequence is CASSGQGFGNTIYF. Here the CDR3 DNA reads TGTGCCAGTTCGGGACAGGGGTTTGGAAACACCATATATTTT.

The chain has TRBV7-2 and TRBJ2-2; weak D call: TRBD2 (6 bases). The CDR3 is 16 amino acids. Germline lookup yields CDR1 SGHTA and CDR2 FQGNSA. Trimming cost V 4 bases and J 1 base, with 13 bases left between them. As DNA, the CDR3 is TGTGCCAGCAGCTGGGGTTTTAGCGGGAACACCGGGGAGCTGTTTTTT. Protein sequence: CASSWGFSGNTGELFF. Together with reference TRBV7-2 and TRBJ2-2, the CDR3 gives the full variable domain: GAGVSQSPSNKVTEKGKDVELRCDPISGHTALYWYRQSLGQGLEFLIYFQGNSAPDKSGLPSDRFSAERTGGSVSTLTIQRTQQEDSAVYLCASSWGFSGNTGELFFGEGSRLTVL.

The J gene is TRBJ1-5, the V gene TRBV6-5; no clear D. Trimming pared 5 bases from V and 12 bases from J, leaving 5 bases between. This CDR3 has 9 residues. The germline V gene has CDR1 MNHEY and CDR2 SVGAGI. This CDR3 is CASSQIQHF. CDR3 sequence (DNA): TGTGCCAGCAGTCAAATCCAGCATTTT.

This clone was seen a handful of times. The V and J genes are TRBV2 and TRBJ2-2; D is uncertain. The CDR3 totals 15 residues. The germline CDR1 and CDR2 sequences are SNHLY and FYNNEI. Between the trimmed V and J ends, which lost 3 bases and 2 bases, there was a span of 10 bases. The CDR3 loop is CASSERPINTGELFF. The CDR3 nucleotides are TGTGCCAGCAGTGAGCGGCCGATTAACACCGGGGAGCTGTTTTTT.